This T cell receptor (beta chain) was identified during a study of brain T cells in children with intractable seizures. The time point: blood from clinic visit 5 months post-surgery; TSC patient then seizure free. Some clones are missing from TCRdb's copy, which holds only in-frame ones; the method was immunoSEQ multiplex PCR. This table holds about 340,000 clones, 85% to 95% found once. CDR3 size: 19 residues. Trimming at V came to 3 bases and at J to 1 base, leaving 12 bases not matched to a gene. Germline V gives CDR1 SNHLY, CDR2 FYNNEI. The source of this sequence is a boy under two years old with tuberous sclerosis and intractable seizures. The V call is TRBV2, the J call TRBJ2-1; the match to TRBD2 covers 10 bases. Source: peripheral blood, taken 4 to 5 months after surgery. This CDR3 reads CASSDRTSGYRASYNEQFF. The CDR3 nucleotides read TGTGCCAGCAGTGATCGGACTAGCGGTTATCGCGCATCCTACAATGAGCAGTTCTTC.